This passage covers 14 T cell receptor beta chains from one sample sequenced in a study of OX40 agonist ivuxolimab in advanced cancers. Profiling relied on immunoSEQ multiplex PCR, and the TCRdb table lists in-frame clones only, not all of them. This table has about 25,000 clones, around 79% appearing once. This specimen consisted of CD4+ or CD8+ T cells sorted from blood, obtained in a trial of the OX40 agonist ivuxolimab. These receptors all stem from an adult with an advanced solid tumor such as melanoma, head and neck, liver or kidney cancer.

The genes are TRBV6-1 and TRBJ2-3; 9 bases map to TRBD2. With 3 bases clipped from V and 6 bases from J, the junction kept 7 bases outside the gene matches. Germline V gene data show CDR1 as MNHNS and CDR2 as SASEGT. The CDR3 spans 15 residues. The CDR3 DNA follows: TGTGCCAGCAGTGAGACTAGCGGAGGTTCGGATACGCAGTATTTT. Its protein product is CASSETSGGSDTQYF.

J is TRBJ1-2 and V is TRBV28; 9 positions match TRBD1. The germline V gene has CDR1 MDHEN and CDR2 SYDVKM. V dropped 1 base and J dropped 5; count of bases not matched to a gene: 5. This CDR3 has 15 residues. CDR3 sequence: CASSLLQGAVYGYTF. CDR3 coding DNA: TGTGCCAGCAGTTTATTACAGGGGGCGGTGTATGGCTACACCTTC.

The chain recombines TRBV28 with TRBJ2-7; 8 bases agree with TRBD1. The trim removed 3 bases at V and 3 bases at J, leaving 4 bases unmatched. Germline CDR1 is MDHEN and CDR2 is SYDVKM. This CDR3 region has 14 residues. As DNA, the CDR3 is TGTGCCAGCAGTTTGACAGGGGAGATCTACGAGCAGTACTTC. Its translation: CASSLTGEIYEQYF.

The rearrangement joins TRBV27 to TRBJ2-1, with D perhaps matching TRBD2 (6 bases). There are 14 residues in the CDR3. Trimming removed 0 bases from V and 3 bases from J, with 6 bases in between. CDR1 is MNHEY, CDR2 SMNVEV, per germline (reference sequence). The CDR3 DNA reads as TGTGCCAGCAGTTTATCGGGAGGCTACAATGAGCAGTTCTTC. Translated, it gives CASSLSGGYNEQFF.

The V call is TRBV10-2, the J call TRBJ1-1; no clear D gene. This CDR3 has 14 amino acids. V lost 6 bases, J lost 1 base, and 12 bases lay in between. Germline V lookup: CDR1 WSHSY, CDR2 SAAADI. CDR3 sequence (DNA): TGCGCCAGCAGGGAAACTCAGCGGAACACTGAAGCTTTCTTT. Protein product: CASRETQRNTEAFF.

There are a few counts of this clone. CDR3 in amino acids: CASSVVDLANTGELFF. The DNA for the CDR3 is TGTGCCAGCAGCGTAGTCGATCTCGCGAACACCGGGGAGCTGTTTTTT. The chain employs TRBV9 and TRBJ2-2; D unresolved. V lost 0 bases to trimming and J lost 0 bases, with 9 bases between them. There are 16 residues in the CDR3. Germline V lookup: CDR1 SGDLS, CDR2 YYNGEE.

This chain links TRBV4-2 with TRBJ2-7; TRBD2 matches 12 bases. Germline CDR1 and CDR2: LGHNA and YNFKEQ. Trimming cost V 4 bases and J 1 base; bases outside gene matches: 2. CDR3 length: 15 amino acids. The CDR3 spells CASSPTSGGSYEQYF. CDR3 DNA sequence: TGTGCCAGCAGCCCCACTAGCGGGGGGTCCTACGAGCAGTACTTC.

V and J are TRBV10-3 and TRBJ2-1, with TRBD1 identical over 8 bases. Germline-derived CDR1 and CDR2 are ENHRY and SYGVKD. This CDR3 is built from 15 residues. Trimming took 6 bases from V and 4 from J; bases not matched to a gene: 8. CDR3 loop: CAISATGQGYNEQFF. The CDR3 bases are TGTGCCATCAGCGCCACAGGACAGGGTTACAATGAGCAGTTCTTC.

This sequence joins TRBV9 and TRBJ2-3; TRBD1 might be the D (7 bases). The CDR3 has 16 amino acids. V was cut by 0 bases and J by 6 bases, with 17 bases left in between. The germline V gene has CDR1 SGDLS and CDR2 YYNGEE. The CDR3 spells CASSVDAGGYGDTQYF. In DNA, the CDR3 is TGTGCCAGCAGCGTAGATGCAGGGGGGTACGGTGATACGCAGTATTTT.

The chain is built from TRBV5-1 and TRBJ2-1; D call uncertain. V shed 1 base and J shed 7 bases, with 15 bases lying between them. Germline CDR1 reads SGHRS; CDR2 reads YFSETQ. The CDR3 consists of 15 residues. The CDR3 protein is CASSLKSYLENEQFF. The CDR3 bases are TGCGCCAGCAGCTTGAAGTCCTACCTGGAGAATGAGCAGTTCTTC.

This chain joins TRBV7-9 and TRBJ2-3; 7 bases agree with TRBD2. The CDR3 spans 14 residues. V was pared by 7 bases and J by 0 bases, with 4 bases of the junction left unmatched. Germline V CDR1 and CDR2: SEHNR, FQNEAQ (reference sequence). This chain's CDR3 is CASMGGTSTDTQYF. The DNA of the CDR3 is TGTGCCAGCATGGGGGGGACTAGCACAGATACGCAGTATTTT.

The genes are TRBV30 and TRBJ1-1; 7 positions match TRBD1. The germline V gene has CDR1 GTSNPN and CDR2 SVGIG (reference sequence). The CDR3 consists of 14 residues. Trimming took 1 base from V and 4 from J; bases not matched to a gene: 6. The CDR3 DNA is TGTGCCTGGAGTGGAGGGACAGTCGGCACTGAAGCTTTCTTT. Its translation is CAWSGGTVGTEAFF.

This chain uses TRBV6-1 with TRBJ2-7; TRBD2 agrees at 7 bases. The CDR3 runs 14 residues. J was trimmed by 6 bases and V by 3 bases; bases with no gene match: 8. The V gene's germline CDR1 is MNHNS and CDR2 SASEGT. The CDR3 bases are TGTGCCAGCAGTGATTGGCGGGAGATCTCCGAGCAGTACTTC. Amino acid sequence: CASSDWREISEQYF.

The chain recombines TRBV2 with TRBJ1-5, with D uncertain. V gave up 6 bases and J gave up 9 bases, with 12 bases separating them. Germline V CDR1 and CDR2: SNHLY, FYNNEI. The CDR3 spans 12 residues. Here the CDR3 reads CASSAVIGPQHF. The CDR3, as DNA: TGTGCCAGCAGCGCAGTAATAGGGCCCCAGCATTTT.